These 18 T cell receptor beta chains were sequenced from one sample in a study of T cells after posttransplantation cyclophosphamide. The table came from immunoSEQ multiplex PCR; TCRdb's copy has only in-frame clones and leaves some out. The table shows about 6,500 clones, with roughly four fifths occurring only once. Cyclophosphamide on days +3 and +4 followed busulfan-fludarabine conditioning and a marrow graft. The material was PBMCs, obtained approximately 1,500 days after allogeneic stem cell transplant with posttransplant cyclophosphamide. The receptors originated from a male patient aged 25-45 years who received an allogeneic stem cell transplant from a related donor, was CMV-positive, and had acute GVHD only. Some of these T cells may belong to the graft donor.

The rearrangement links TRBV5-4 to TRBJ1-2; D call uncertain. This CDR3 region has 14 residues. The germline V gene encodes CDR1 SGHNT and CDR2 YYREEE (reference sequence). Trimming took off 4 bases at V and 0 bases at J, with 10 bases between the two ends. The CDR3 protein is CASSPGQTNYGYTF. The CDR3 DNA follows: TGTGCCAGCAGCCCAGGCCAGACTAACTATGGCTACACCTTC.

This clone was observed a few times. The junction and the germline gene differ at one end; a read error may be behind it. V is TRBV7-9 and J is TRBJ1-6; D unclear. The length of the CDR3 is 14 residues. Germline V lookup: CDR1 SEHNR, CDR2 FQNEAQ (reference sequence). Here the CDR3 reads CASSHLTYNSPLHF. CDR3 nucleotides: TGCGCCAGCAGCCATTTGACTTATAATTCACCCCTCCACTTT.

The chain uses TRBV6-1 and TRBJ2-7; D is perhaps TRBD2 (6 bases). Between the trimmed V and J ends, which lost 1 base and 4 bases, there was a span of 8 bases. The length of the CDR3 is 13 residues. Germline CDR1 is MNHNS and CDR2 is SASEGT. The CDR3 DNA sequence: TGTGCCAGCAGTGAAGGGACTAAATACGAGCAGTACTTC. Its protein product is CASSEGTKYEQYF.

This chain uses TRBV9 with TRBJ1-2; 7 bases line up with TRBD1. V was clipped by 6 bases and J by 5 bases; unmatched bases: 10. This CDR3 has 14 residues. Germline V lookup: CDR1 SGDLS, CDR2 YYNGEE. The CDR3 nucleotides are TGTGCCAGCAACCGGGACGACAGGGCATATGGCTACACCTTC. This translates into CASNRDDRAYGYTF. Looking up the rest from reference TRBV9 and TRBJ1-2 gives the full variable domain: DSGVTQTPKHLITATGQRVTLRCSPRSGDLSVYWYQQSLDQGLQFLIQYYNGEERAKGNILERFSAQQFPDLHSELNLSSLELGDSALYFCASNRDDRAYGYTFGSGTRLTVV.

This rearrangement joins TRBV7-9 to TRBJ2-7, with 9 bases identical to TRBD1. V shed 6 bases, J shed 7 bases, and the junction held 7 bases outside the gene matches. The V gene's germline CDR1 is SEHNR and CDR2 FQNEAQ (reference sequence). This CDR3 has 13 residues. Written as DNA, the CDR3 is TGTGCCAGCAGTCAGACAGGGGGAAGGGAGCAGTACTTC. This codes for CASSQTGGREQYF.

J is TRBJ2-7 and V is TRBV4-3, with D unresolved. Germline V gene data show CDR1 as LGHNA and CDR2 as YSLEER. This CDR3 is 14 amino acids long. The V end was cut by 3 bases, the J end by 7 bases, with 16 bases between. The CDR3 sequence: CASSHTVGAEEQYF. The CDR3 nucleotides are TGCGCCAGCAGCCATACTGTCGGAGCAGAGGAGCAGTACTTC.

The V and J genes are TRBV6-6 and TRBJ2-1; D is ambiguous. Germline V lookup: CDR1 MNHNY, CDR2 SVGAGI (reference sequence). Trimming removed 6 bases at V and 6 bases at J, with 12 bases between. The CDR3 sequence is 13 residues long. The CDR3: CASRSSDGNEQFF. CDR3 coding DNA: TGTGCCAGCAGATCGAGCGATGGCAATGAGCAGTTCTTC.

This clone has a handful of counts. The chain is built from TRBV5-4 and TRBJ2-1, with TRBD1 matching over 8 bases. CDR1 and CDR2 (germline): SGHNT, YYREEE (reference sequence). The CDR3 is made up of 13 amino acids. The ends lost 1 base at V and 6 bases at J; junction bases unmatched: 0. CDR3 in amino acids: CASSLTGGNEQFF. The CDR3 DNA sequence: TGTGCCAGCAGCTTGACAGGGGGCAATGAGCAGTTCTTC.

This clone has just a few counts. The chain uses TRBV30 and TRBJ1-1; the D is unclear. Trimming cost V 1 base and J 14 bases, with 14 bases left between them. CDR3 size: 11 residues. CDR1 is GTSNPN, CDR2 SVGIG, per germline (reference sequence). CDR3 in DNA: TGTGCCTGGAGTGAACAGATTCTTCGGTTCTTT. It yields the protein CAWSEQILRFF.

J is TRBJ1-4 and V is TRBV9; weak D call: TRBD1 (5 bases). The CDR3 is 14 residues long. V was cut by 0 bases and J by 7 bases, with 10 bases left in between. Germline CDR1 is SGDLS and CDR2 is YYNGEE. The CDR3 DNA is TGTGCCAGCAGCGTAGAGGGGTACGGTGAAAAACTGTTTTTT. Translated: CASSVEGYGEKLFF.

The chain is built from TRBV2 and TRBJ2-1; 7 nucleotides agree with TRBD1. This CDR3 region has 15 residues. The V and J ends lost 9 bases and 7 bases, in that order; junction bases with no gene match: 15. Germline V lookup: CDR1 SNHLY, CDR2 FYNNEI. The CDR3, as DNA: TGTGCCAGAACCACGACAGGGTTTGGGTTTAATGAGCAGTTCTTC. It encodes CARTTTGFGFNEQFF.

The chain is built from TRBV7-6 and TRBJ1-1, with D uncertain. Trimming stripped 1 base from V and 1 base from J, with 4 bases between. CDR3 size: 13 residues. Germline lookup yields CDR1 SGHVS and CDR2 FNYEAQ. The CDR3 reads CASSLGANTEAFF. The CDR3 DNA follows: TGTGCCAGCAGCTTAGGGGCGAACACTGAAGCTTTCTTT. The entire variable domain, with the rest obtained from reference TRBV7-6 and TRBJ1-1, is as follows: GAGVSQSPRYKVTKRGQDVALRCDPISGHVSLYWYRQALGQGPEFLTYFNYEAQQDKSGLPNDRFSAERPEGSISTLTIQRTEQRDSAMYRCASSLGANTEAFFGQGTRLTVV.

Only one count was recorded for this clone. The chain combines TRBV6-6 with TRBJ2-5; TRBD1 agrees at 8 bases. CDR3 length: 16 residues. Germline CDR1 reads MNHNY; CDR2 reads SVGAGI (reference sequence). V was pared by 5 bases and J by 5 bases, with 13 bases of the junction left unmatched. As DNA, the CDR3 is TGTGCCAGCAGTCCTTTCCGGGGACAGGCGTGGGAGACCCAGTACTTC. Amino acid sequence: CASSPFRGQAWETQYF.

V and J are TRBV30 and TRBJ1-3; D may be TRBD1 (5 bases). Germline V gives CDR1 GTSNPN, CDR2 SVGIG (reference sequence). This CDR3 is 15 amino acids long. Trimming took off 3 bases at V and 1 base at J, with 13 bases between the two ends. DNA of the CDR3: TGTGCCTGGAGAAGGAGCGGGGGGTCTGGAAACACCATATATTTT. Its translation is CAWRRSGGSGNTIYF.

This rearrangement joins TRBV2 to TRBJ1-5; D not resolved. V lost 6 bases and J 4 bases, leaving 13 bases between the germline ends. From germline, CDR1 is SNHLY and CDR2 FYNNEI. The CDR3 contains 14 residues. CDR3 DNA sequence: TGTGCCAGCAGCGGCGGGAATGGTAATCAGCCCCAGCATTTT. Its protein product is CASSGGNGNQPQHF. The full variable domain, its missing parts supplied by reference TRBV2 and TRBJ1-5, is EPEVTQTPSHQVTQMGQEVILRCVPISNHLYFYWYRQILGQKVEFLVSFYNNEISEKSEIFDDQFSVERPDGSNFTLKIRSTKLEDSAMYFCASSGGNGNQPQHFGDGTRLSIL.

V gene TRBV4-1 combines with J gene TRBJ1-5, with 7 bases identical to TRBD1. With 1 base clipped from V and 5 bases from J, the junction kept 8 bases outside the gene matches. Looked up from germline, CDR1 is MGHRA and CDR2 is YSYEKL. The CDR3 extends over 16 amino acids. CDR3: CASSQATGREDQPQHF. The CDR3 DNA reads TGCGCCAGCAGCCAAGCGACAGGGCGAGAGGATCAGCCCCAGCATTTT.

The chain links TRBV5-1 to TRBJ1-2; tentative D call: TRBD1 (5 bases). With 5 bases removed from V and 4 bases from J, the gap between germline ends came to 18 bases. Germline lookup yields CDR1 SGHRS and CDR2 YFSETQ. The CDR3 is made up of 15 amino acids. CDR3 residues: CASRTALVGGYGYTF. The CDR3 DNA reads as TGCGCCAGCAGGACAGCCCTCGTGGGCGGCTATGGCTACACCTTC.

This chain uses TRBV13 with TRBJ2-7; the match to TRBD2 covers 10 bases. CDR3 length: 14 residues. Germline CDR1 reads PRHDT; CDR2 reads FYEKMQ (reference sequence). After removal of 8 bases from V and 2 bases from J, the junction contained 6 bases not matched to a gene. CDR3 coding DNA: TGTGCCAGCTCCCTAGCGGGGGTCCCCTACGAGCAGTACTTC. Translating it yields CASSLAGVPYEQYF. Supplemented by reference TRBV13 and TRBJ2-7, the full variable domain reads AAGVIQSPRHLIKEKRETATLKCYPIPRHDTVYWYQQGPGQDPQFLISFYEKMQSDKGSIPDRFSAQQFSDYHSELNMSSLELGDSALYFCASSLAGVPYEQYFGPGTRLTVT.